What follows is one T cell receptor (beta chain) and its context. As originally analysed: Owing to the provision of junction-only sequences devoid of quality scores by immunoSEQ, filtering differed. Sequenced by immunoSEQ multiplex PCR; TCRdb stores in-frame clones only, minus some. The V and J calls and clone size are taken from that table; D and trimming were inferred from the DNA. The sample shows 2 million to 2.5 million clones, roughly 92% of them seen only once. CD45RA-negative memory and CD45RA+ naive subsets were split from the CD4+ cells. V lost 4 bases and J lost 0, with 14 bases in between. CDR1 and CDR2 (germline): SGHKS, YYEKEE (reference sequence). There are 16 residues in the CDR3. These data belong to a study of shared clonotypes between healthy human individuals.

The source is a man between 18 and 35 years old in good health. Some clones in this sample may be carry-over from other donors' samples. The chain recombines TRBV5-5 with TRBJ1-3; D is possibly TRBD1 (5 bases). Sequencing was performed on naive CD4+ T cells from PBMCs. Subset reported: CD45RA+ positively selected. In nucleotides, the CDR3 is TGTGCCAGCAGCAGGGACCCCGGGGGCTCTGGAAACACCATATATTTT. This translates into CASSRDPGGSGNTIYF.